The 32 T cell receptor beta chains given below trace back to one sample, sequenced in a study of response to subunit inactivated influenza vaccine. MiXCR was run by TCRdb on the RT-PCR reads, yielding one entry per CDR3 protein. The sample carries just over 300,000 distinct CDR3 sequences, less than 25% recorded once. The source was PBMCs from blood, collected approximately 20 months after vaccination. These receptor sequences come from a man aged 50 to 75 who received an inactivated influenza vaccine.

This clonotype has ten or more counts. CDR3 sequence: CASSSGQQNQPQHF. The CDR3 DNA follows: TGTGCCAGCAGTTCCGGACAGCAAAATCAGCCCCAGCATTTT. This chain joins TRBV12-3 or TRBV12-4 and TRBJ1-5; TRBD1 is a possible D gene (6 bases). V was shortened by 4 bases and J by 4 bases, with 11 bases between the two germline ends. The CDR3 has 14 residues.

J is TRBJ2-1 and V is TRBV4-2, with TRBD2 identical over 7 bases. Germline V CDR1 and CDR2: LGHNA, YNFKEQ. V was pared by 1 base and J by 6 bases, with 6 bases of the junction left unmatched. CDR3 length: 15 amino acids. CDR3 protein: CASSQVAGDPNEQFF. The CDR3 DNA reads as TGTGCCAGCAGCCAAGTGGCGGGGGACCCCAATGAGCAGTTCTTC.

This clonotype was counted a few times. This rearrangement joins TRBV29-1 to TRBJ2-5, with a weak D call TRBD1 (5 bases). CDR1 is SQVTM and CDR2 is ANQGSEA in the germline V gene. V lost 8 bases, J lost 3 bases, and 13 bases lay in between. The CDR3 spans 12 residues. The CDR3 loop reads CSYSVREETQYF. Here the CDR3 DNA reads TGCAGCTATTCGGTCAGGGAAGAGACCCAGTACTTC.

The chain uses TRBV6-5 and TRBJ2-7; possible D gene TRBD1, 6 bases. Germline loops: CDR1 MNHEY, CDR2 SVGAGI. The CDR3 contains 15 residues. V was shortened by 0 bases and J by 7 bases, with 16 bases between the two germline ends. CDR3 nucleotides: TGTGCCAGCAGTTACTCTAGGGGGTTTGTGAGGGAGCAGTACTTC. Its translation: CASSYSRGFVREQYF.

This clonotype was recorded at least ten times. V gene TRBV5-1 combines with J gene TRBJ1-2; D is possibly TRBD1 (5 bases). CDR3 length equals 15 residues. Germline V CDR1 and CDR2: SGHRS, YFSETQ. Trimming stripped 4 bases from V and 4 bases from J, with 17 bases between. The CDR3 loop is CASSPRPGTAYGYTF. The CDR3 nucleotides read TGCGCCAGCAGCCCCCGTCCCGGGACGGCCTATGGCTACACCTTC. The complete variable domain, with remaining parts taken from reference TRBV5-1 and TRBJ1-2, reads KAGVTQTPRYLIKTRGQQVTLSCSPISGHRSVSWYQQTPGQGLQFLFEYFSETQRNKGNFPGRFSGRQFSNSRSEMNVSTLELGDSALYLCASSPRPGTAYGYTFGSGTRLTVV.

This clonotype was seen more than once but under ten times. The chain links TRBV6-6 to TRBJ1-2; possibly TRBD1 for D (6 bases). Germline-derived CDR1 and CDR2 are MNHNY and SVGAGI (reference sequence). The CDR3 runs to 11 residues. With 7 bases removed from V and 8 bases from J, the gap between germline ends came to 11 bases. The CDR3 loop reads CASNGGLGYTF. In DNA, the CDR3 is TGTGCCAGCAACGGGGGGCTCGGCTACACCTTC.

V and J are TRBV4-1 and TRBJ1-1, with a weak D call TRBD1 (5 bases). Germline-derived CDR1 and CDR2 are MGHRA and YSYEKL. The CDR3 length is 18 residues. Trimming took off 4 bases at V and 0 bases at J, with 21 bases between the two ends. In nucleotides, the CDR3 is TGCGCCAGCAGCCGATACCCCCCTGCAGGGTATCTGAACACTGAAGCTTTCTTT. Its translation is CASSRYPPAGYLNTEAFF.

This clonotype appeared a few times. The CDR3 nucleotides read TGTGCCAGCAGCTCACTCCGGGACAGGGGCGAAAAACTGTTTTTT. Its translation: CASSSLRDRGEKLFF. The chain combines TRBV11-2 with TRBJ1-4, with 10 bases that match TRBD1. J was trimmed by 8 bases and V by 4 bases; bases with no gene match: 7. CDR3 length equals 15 residues. The germline V gene has CDR1 SGHAT and CDR2 FQNNGV.

This clonotype was observed a handful of times. The V call is TRBV25-1, the J call TRBJ2-7; D possibly corresponds to TRBD2 (6 bases). This CDR3 has 15 amino acids. V was clipped by 5 bases and J by 3 bases, with 17 bases between them. The V gene's germline CDR1 is MGHDK and CDR2 SYGVNS. The CDR3 protein is CASSTGATGSYEQYF. CDR3 bases: TGTGCCAGCAGTACCGGGGCCACCGGGAGCTACGAGCAGTACTTC.

This clonotype was counted only a few times. The V call is TRBV29-1, the J call TRBJ2-5, with TRBD2 matching 10 bases. V lost 1 base, J lost 1 base, and 9 bases stayed unmatched. Looked up from germline, CDR1 is SQVTM and CDR2 is ANQGSEA. The CDR3 is 17 residues long. The CDR3 region has the DNA TGCAGCGTTGAAGGGACTAGCGGTGACCTAGGCCAAGAGACCCAGTACTTC. This codes for CSVEGTSGDLGQETQYF.

The gene calls are TRBV27 and TRBJ2-2; TRBD1 agrees at 9 bases. Germline V CDR1 and CDR2: MNHEY, SMNVEV (reference sequence). J was trimmed by 2 bases and V by 6 bases; bases with no gene match: 7. The CDR3 totals 16 residues. The CDR3 loop is CASSSTGGQNTGELFF. In DNA form, the CDR3 reads TGTGCCAGCAGCTCAACAGGGGGCCAAAACACCGGGGAGCTGTTTTTT.

This chain joins TRBV28 and TRBJ2-7, with D perhaps TRBD1 (7 bases). Between the trimmed V and J ends, which lost 2 bases and 3 bases, there was a span of 11 bases. The germline gives CDR1 MDHEN, CDR2 SYDVKM. The CDR3 contains 14 residues. The CDR3 loop is CASSLGGGVYEQYF. The CDR3 DNA follows: TGTGCCAGCAGTTTAGGAGGGGGCGTCTACGAGCAGTACTTC.

The CDR3 sequence is CASSLGGNNYNEQFF. In DNA, the CDR3 is TGTGCCAGCAGCTTAGGCGGGAACAACTACAATGAGCAGTTCTTC. This chain joins TRBV7-8 and TRBJ2-1; D possibly corresponds to TRBD2 (6 bases). V lost 1 base to trimming and J lost 3 bases, with 10 bases between them. This CDR3 has 15 amino acids. Germline V lookup: CDR1 SGHVS, CDR2 FQNEAQ.

This chain uses TRBV6-5 with TRBJ2-2; no clear D. V lost 1 base, J lost 8 bases, and 8 bases lay in between. CDR3 length: 13 amino acids. Per germline, CDR1 MNHEY and CDR2 SVGAGI. The CDR3 bases are TGTGCCAGCAGTTACTTGGTATCTGGGGAGCTGTTTTTT. Translating it yields CASSYLVSGELFF.

Turning to this clonotype: This may arise from a read error, as a much more abundant clone is one base away. V gene TRBV20-1 combines with J gene TRBJ2-2; 9 bases map to TRBD2. This CDR3 has 15 residues. Germline CDR1 reads DFQATT; CDR2 reads SNEGSKA (reference sequence). V lost 6 bases, J lost 4 bases, and 9 bases stayed unmatched. CDR3 coding DNA: TGCAGTGCCCCGCGGACTAGCGCCATCACCGGGGAGCTGTTTTTT. Translated, it gives CSAPRTSAITGELFF.

This clonotype was seen a handful of times. V and J are TRBV5-1 and TRBJ2-7; 7 positions match TRBD1. CDR3 length equals 14 residues. CDR1 is SGHRS and CDR2 is YFSETQ in the germline V gene. Unmatched junction bases numbered 8, after V lost 4 bases and J lost 4 bases. The CDR3 spells CASSAGTVSYEQYF. The CDR3 DNA reads TGCGCCAGCAGCGCCGGGACAGTGTCTTACGAGCAGTACTTC. The whole variable domain, remainder taken from reference TRBV5-1 and TRBJ2-7, is KAGVTQTPRYLIKTRGQQVTLSCSPISGHRSVSWYQQTPGQGLQFLFEYFSETQRNKGNFPGRFSGRQFSNSRSEMNVSTLELGDSALYLCASSAGTVSYEQYFGPGTRLTVT.

Here the CDR3 reads CASSQGLNPTTDTQYF. CDR3 bases: TGTGCCAGCAGCCAAGGGCTAAACCCGACGACAGATACGCAGTATTTT. This chain links TRBV7-2 with TRBJ2-3, with D unresolved. V was trimmed by 5 bases and J by 3 bases, leaving 18 bases between them. The CDR3 sequence is 16 residues long. Germline V gives CDR1 SGHTA, CDR2 FQGNSA.

This clonotype was seen only a few times. The chain is built from TRBV10-3 and TRBJ1-5; D is possibly TRBD1 (6 bases). Germline lookup yields CDR1 ENHRY and CDR2 SYGVKD. With 2 bases removed from V and 1 base from J, the gap between germline ends came to 12 bases. CDR3 length: 16 residues. CDR3 nucleotide sequence: TGTGCCATCAGTGAGACTGCGGGGGCAAGCAATCAGCCCCAGCATTTT. Translated: CAISETAGASNQPQHF.

The chain uses TRBV30 and TRBJ2-6; 9 nucleotides match TRBD1. Trimming removed 3 bases from V and 0 bases from J; junction bases left unmatched: 12. In germline, CDR1 is GTSNPN, CDR2 SVGIG (reference sequence). There are 19 residues in the CDR3. CDR3 loop: CAWSGFRDRVLSGANVLTF. CDR3 bases: TGTGCCTGGAGCGGTTTCCGGGACAGGGTCCTCTCTGGGGCCAACGTCCTGACTTTC.

This clonotype was recorded many times. The rearrangement uses TRBV24-1 and TRBJ2-1; D gene uncertain. V was trimmed by 0 bases and J by 4 bases, leaving 9 bases between them. Germline CDR1 and CDR2: KGHDR and SFDVKD. CDR3 length: 15 residues. The CDR3 bases are TGTGCCACCAGTGATTTGCAAACCGATTACAATGAGCAGTTCTTC. Residues: CATSDLQTDYNEQFF.

This clonotype was found a few times. The chain employs TRBV28 and TRBJ2-3, with TRBD2 matching 10 bases. The CDR3 has 14 residues. V was pared by 7 bases and J by 9 bases, with 10 bases of the junction left unmatched. The germline V gene encodes CDR1 MDHEN and CDR2 SYDVKM. CDR3 loop: CASTLGFSGGTQYF. In nucleotides, the CDR3 is TGTGCCAGCACCCTCGGGTTTAGCGGGGGGACGCAGTATTTT.

This clonotype was counted a few times. This chain joins TRBV19 and TRBJ1-2; D gene unclear. Trimming pared 6 bases from V and 6 bases from J, leaving 20 bases between. Germline V lookup: CDR1 LNHDA, CDR2 SQIVND (reference sequence). The CDR3 consists of 15 residues. The CDR3 spells CASRMEGTAEDGYTF. CDR3 bases: TGTGCCAGTAGGATGGAGGGAACTGCGGAGGATGGCTACACCTTC.

This clonotype was recorded many times. V is TRBV7-2 and J is TRBJ2-1; maybe TRBD1 (5 bases). This CDR3 comprises 14 residues. Trimming removed 5 bases at V and 8 bases at J, with 16 bases between. The germline CDR1 and CDR2 sequences are SGHTA and FQGNSA. The CDR3 is CASSLLPGWDEQFF. CDR3 bases: TGTGCCAGCAGCCTACTCCCAGGGTGGGATGAGCAGTTCTTC.

This clonotype has just a few counts. The rearrangement uses TRBV20-1 and TRBJ1-5; 7 bases agree with TRBD1. Per the germline V gene, CDR1 is DFQATT and CDR2 is SNEGSKA (reference sequence). V dropped 4 bases and J dropped 4; count of bases not matched to a gene: 13. The CDR3 runs to 16 residues. Here the CDR3 DNA reads TGCAGTGCTATAACAGGGGCGTCGGGGGGGAATCAGCCCCAGCATTTT. Its translation is CSAITGASGGNQPQHF.

A few counts support this clonotype. The chain uses TRBV20-1 and TRBJ1-2; no firm D call. CDR3 length: 13 amino acids. In germline, CDR1 is DFQATT, CDR2 SNEGSKA (reference sequence). This CDR3 reads CRPFGRTNYGYTF. The CDR3 DNA follows: TGCAGACCCTTCGGGCGGACGAACTATGGCTACACCTTC.

This clonotype appeared a few times. The chain joins TRBV15 to TRBJ2-7; D gene unclear. CDR3 length: 13 amino acids. From germline, CDR1 is LNHNV and CDR2 YYDKDF (reference sequence). The germline V and J ends were trimmed by 0 bases and 3 bases, with 6 bases remaining between them. Here the CDR3 reads CATSRDRSYEQYF. The CDR3 nucleotides are TGTGCCACCAGCAGAGATAGAAGCTACGAGCAGTACTTC.

This clonotype has ten or more counts. The CDR3 nucleotides are TGCAGTGCGACAGGGGCTTTGGTAAACACTGAAGCTTTCTTT. Translation: CSATGALVNTEAFF. The V call is TRBV20-1, the J call TRBJ1-1; TRBD1 matches 8 bases. V dropped 6 bases and J dropped 2; count of bases not matched to a gene: 8. Germline-derived CDR1 and CDR2 are DFQATT and SNEGSKA (reference sequence). This CDR3 has 14 amino acids.

This clonotype was observed at least ten times. This chain joins TRBV20-1 and TRBJ2-3; no reliable D call. CDR3 length: 11 residues. The V end was cut by 4 bases, the J end by 2 bases, with 4 bases between. Germline assignment: CDR1 DFQATT and CDR2 SNEGSKA (reference sequence). This chain's CDR3 is CSATTTDTQYF. The DNA of the CDR3 is TGCAGTGCTACAACCACAGATACGCAGTATTTT.

As to this clonotype: One end of the junction does not line up with germline, which may come from a read error. V usage is TRBV24-1 and J usage is TRBJ1-5; D is possibly TRBD1 (5 bases). Germline V gene sequence: CDR1 KGHDR, CDR2 SFDVKD. This CDR3 contains 12 residues. The CDR3 protein is CATSDLGLTQHF. The CDR3 DNA is TGTGCCACCAGCGATTTGGGGCTGACCCAGCATTTT.

The J gene is TRBJ2-5, the V gene TRBV12-3 or TRBV12-4; the D gene is possibly TRBD1 (6 bases). CDR3 length: 15 amino acids. V was trimmed by 4 bases and J by 2 bases, leaving 14 bases between them. This chain's CDR3 is CASSSRWDTQETQYF. The DNA for the CDR3 is TGTGCCAGCAGTTCTAGGTGGGACACTCAAGAGACCCAGTACTTC.

In its sample, this clonotype was seen a few times. V gene TRBV18 combines with J gene TRBJ1-4, with 8 positions matching TRBD1. This CDR3 region has 19 residues. The trim removed 1 base at V and 0 bases at J, leaving 10 bases unmatched. Germline V gives CDR1 KGHSH, CDR2 LQKENI. The CDR3 here is CASSPRGQVIPATNEKLFF. The DNA of the CDR3 is TGTGCCAGCTCACCACGGGGACAGGTTATCCCTGCAACTAATGAAAAACTGTTTTTT.

In its sample, this clonotype was seen many times. The V and J genes are TRBV11-2 and TRBJ1-2, with D unresolved. Germline lookup yields CDR1 SGHAT and CDR2 FQNNGV. V lost 4 bases and J lost 3, with 9 bases in between. The CDR3 consists of 13 residues. CDR3 DNA sequence: TGTGCCAGCAGCTCAGCTCCAGACTATGGCTACACCTTC. Translated: CASSSAPDYGYTF.